Detailed here is one TCR beta chain. These data are taken from a study of T cell changes during pregnancy in multiple sclerosis. The repertoire was sequenced with immunoSEQ multiplex PCR; TCRdb's copy has only in-frame clones and lacks some. Counted here are 45,000 or so clones, 95% to 97% occurring once; the ten biggest clones make up 0.89%. Per the germline V gene, CDR1 is SGHNT and CDR2 is YYREEE (reference sequence). The V end lost 1 base, the J end lost 1 base, and 5 bases lay between the germline ends. The CDR3 spans 13 residues. The sample consisted of peripheral blood, taken in the second trimester of pregnancy. The TCR sequence derives from a female donor with multiple sclerosis, enrolled in a pregnancy study. This chain links TRBV5-4 with TRBJ2-5; D gene ambiguous. In nucleotides, the CDR3 is TGTGCCAGCAGCTTGAACAGCCAAGAGACCCAGTACTTC. It yields the protein CASSLNSQETQYF. Full variable domain (remainder filled in from reference TRBV5-4 and TRBJ2-5): ETGVTQSPTHLIKTRGQQVTLRCSSQSGHNTVSWYQQALGQGPQFIFQYYREEENGRGNFPPRFSGLQFPNYSSELNVNALELDDSALYLCASSLNSQETQYFGPGTRLLVL.